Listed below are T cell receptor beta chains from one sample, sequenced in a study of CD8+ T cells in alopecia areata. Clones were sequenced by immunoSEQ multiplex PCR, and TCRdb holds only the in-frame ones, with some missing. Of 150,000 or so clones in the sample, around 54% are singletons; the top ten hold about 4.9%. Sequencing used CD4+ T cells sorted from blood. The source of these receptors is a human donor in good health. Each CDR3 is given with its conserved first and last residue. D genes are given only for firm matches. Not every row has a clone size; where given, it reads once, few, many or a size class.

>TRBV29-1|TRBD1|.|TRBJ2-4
TGCAGCGCACACCACGACTCCAGGACAGGGAAAAACATTCAGTACTTC
CSAHHDSRTGKNIQYF
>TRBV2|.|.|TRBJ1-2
TGTGCCAGCAGTCCCAGCCAGTCCTCTTATGGCTACACCTTC
CASSPSQSSYGYTF
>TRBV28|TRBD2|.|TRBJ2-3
TGTGCCAGCAGTTTCTCCTCAAGTACTAGCGGGATCCCAGATACGCAGTATTTT
CASSFSSSTSGIPDTQYF
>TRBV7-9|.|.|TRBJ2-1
TGTGCCAGCAGCCCAGGGAAAATTAAGTTCTTC
CASSPGKIKFF
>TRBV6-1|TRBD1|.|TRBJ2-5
TGTGCCAGCAGTCAGTGGACAGGGGGAGAAGAGACCCAGTACTTC
CASSQWTGGEETQYF
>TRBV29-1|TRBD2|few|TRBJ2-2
TGCAGCGCGGTTACGGGGACTAGCGTCGCCGGGGAGCTGTTTTTT
CSAVTGTSVAGELFF
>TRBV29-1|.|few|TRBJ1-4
TGCAGCGTCGGAAGTACAACTAATGAAAAACTGTTTTTT
CSVGSTTNEKLFF
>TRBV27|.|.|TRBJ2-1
TGTGCCAGCAAGGGGGCGGGAAAGGTTCACAATGAGCAGTTCTTC
CASKGAGKVHNEQFF
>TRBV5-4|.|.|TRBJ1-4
TGTGCCAGCAGCCGCTGGGGATCTGGGGAAAAACTGTTTTTT
CASSRWGSGEKLFF
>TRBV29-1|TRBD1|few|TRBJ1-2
TGCAGCGTGGATACCGGGACAGGGGGCCGCTACACCTTC
CSVDTGTGGRYTF
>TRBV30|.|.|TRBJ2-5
TGTGCCTGGAGCAAAAACTCGGGAGAGACCCAGTACTTC
CAWSKNSGETQYF
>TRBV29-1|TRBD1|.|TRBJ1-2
TGCAGCGTAGGTCGGGACAGCAAATTATATGGCTACACCTTC
CSVGRDSKLYGYTF
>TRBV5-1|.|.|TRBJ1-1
TGCGCCAGCAAAATAGGGGCTGCGGACACTGAAGCTTTCTTT
CASKIGAADTEAFF
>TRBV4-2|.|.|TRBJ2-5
TGTGCCAGCAGCCAAGAGGACGCCCCAGAGACCCAGTACTTC
CASSQEDAPETQYF
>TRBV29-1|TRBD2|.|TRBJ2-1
TGCAGCGTTGAAGAGAGGGCGGGAGGGGCTTACAATGAGCAGTTCTTC
CSVEERAGGAYNEQFF
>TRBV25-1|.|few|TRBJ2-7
TGTGCCAGCAGTGAATGGTCTGGGGCCAATACCTACGAGCAGTACTTC
CASSEWSGANTYEQYF
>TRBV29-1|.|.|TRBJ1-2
TGCAGCGTTGAATCACAGGTCGATGGCTACACCTTC
CSVESQVDGYTF
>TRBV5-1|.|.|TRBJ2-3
TGCGCCAGCAGCCCTTTCGCAGATACGCAGTATTTT
CASSPFADTQYF
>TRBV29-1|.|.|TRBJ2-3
TGCAGCGTTGAGGCCAACACAGATACGCAGTATTTT
CSVEANTDTQYF
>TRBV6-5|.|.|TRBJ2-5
TGTGCCAGCAGTTACTCGGGGGCTGAAGGGGAGACCCAGTACTTC
CASSYSGAEGETQYF
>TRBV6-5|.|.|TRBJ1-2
TGTGCCAGCAGTACCGGACAGAACTATGGCTACACCTTC
CASSTGQNYGYTF
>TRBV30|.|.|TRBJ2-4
TGTGCCTGGACCCAGAGAAGGGGGGCGCGGAACATTCAGTACTTC
CAWTQRRGARNIQYF
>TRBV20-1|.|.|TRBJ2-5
TGCAGTGCTAGAGATTCGCGAGCGCAGTACTTC
CSARDSRAQYF
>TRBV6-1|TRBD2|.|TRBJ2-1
TGTGCCAGCATGCGACTAGCGGGGACTTACAATGAGCAGTTCTTC
CASMRLAGTYNEQFF
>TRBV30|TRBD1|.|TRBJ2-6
TGTGCCTGGGGACGCTCCAGGGGGCAAGCCGGGGCCAACGTCCTGACTTTC
CAWGRSRGQAGANVLTF
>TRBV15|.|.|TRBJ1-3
TGTGCCACCAGCAGGGACCCCTCTGGAAACACCATATATTTT
CATSRDPSGNTIYF
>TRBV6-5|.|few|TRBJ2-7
TGTGCCAGCAGTTGGGCTCAGGCCTACGAGCAGTACTTC
CASSWAQAYEQYF
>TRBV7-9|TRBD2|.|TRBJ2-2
TGTGCCAGCAGCCAAACCTTAGCGGGAGAGTACACCGGGGAGCTGTTTTTT
CASSQTLAGEYTGELFF
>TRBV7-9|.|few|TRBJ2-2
TGTGCCAGCACCATGGTAGTCGGGGAGCTGTTTTTT
CASTMVVGELFF
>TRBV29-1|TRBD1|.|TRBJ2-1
TGCAGCGTCCACCTTTACAGGGGATCCTACAATGAGCAGTTCTTC
CSVHLYRGSYNEQFF
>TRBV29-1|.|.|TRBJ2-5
TGCAGCGTTGGATTACAGGGTGGAGAGACCCAGTACTTC
CSVGLQGGETQYF
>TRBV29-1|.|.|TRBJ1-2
TGCAGCGTTGAAGCAGGCAGCTATGGCTACACCTTC
CSVEAGSYGYTF
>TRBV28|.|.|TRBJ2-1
TGTGCCAGCCGCCACTCCGGGACATGGAGGTACCATGAGCAGTTCTTC
CASRHSGTWRYHEQFF
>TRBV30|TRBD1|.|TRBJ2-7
TGTGCCTGGAACGGGGGACAGGGGGCGTTCGAGCAGTACTTC
CAWNGGQGAFEQYF
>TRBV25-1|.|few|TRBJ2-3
TGTGCCAGCGGGGACGGCTGGAGGGATACGCAGTATTTT
CASGDGWRDTQYF
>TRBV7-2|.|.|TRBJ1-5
TGTGCCAGCAGCTTAAGAGGGGCGAATCAGCCCCAGCATTTT
CASSLRGANQPQHF
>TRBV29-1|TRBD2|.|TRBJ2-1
TGCAGCGCCAGCGGGATTTCCTACAATGAGCAGTTCTTC
CSASGISYNEQFF
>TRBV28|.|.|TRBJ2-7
TGTGCCAGCAGTGTCGCGGGTTACGAGCAGTACTTC
CASSVAGYEQYF
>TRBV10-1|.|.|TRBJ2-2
TGCGCCAGCAGTGAGGGTCAGGTGAACGCCGGGGAGCTGTTTTTT
CASSEGQVNAGELFF
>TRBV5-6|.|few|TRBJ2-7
TGTGCCAGCAGCTCGGGCCTTCGCGAGCAGTACTTC
CASSSGLREQYF
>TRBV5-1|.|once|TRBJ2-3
TGCGCCAGCAGCGAGAACAGGGTGGCAGATACGCAGTATTTT
CASSENRVADTQYF
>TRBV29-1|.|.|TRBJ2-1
TGCAGCGCTTTACCGAGCTCCTACAATGAGCAGTTCTTC
CSALPSSYNEQFF
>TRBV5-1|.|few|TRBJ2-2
TGCGCCAGCAGCATGCACAGCACCGGGGAGCTGTTTTTT
CASSMHSTGELFF
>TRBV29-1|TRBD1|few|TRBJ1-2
TGCAGCGTTCGGGACAGGGACTATGGCTACACCTTC
CSVRDRDYGYTF
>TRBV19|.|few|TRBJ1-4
TGTGCCAGTTACTCCGGGACATCTCAAAAACTGTTTTTC
CASYSGTSQKLFF
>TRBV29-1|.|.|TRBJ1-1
TGCAGCGTTGGTCGGAGGGTGAACACTGAAGCTTTCTTT
CSVGRRVNTEAFF
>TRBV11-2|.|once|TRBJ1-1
TGTGCCAGCAGTAATAGCATGAACACTGAAGCTTTCTTT
CASSNSMNTEAFF
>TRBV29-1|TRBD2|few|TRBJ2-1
TGCAGCGTAACCCTAGCGGGTAGCTCCTACAATGAGCAGTTCTTC
CSVTLAGSSYNEQFF
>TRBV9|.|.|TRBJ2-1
TGTGCCAGCAGCGTGTTCTTCTTAGCAACTACGGGGTACAATGAGCAGTTCTTC
CASSVFFLATTGYNEQFF
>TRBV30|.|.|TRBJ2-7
TGTGCCTGGAGAAGCTTCGGGACATCGTCCGACGAGCAGTACTTC
CAWRSFGTSSDEQYF
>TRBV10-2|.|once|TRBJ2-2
TGCGCCAGCAGTACAACGGACACCGGGGAGCTGTTTTTT
CASSTTDTGELFF
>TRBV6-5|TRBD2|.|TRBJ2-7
TGTGCCAGCACCTCCCCCGGGAGGGGCTACGAGCAGTACTTC
CASTSPGRGYEQYF
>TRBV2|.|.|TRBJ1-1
TGTGCCAGCAACCCAGAGGGGGCTGAAGCTTTCTTT
CASNPEGAEAFF
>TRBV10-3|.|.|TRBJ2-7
TGTGCCATCAGGGGGGGAGCGGATGACGAGCAGTACTTC
CAIRGGADDEQYF
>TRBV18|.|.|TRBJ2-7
TGTGCCAGCTCATTTGACGGCCCAGAGCAGTACTTC
CASSFDGPEQYF
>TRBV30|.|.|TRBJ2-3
TGTGCCTGGCGACAGTCGGGGAATACGCAGTATTTT
CAWRQSGNTQYF
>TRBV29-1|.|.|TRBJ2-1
TGCAGCGTTGGTGGAGGAACCTACAATGAGCAGTTCTTC
CSVGGGTYNEQFF
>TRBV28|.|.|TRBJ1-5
TGTGCCAGCAGTCTTCCTGGACCCCAGCATTTT
CASSLPGPQHF
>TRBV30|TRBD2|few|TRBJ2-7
TGTGCCTGGAGTAAAGCGGGGTTAACCTACGAGCAGTACTTC
CAWSKAGLTYEQYF
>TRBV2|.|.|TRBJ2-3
TGTGCCAGCAGTGAGAGGCATACGCAGTATTTT
CASSERHTQYF